Following are 32 T cell receptor beta chains from one sample sequenced in a study of T cells in Graves' hyperthyroidism and ophthalmopathy. Amplified TCR beta CDR3 regions derived from RNA transcripts. TCR CDR3 regions were first amplified by RT-PCR with HTBI primers. TCRdb processed the multiplex PCR reads anew with MiXCR; each CDR3 protein has one entry. The sample has around 240,000 distinct CDR3 sequences; more than 12% are singletons. The sample was blood. The receptors come from a woman in her thirties or forties with Graves' hyperthyroidism that later progressed to Graves' ophthalmopathy.

Ten or more counts support this clonotype. The chain uses TRBV10-3 and TRBJ1-5; weak D call: TRBD1 (6 bases). Trimming cost V 1 base and J 6 bases, with 13 bases left between them. The CDR3 has 15 amino acids. Germline lookup yields CDR1 ENHRY and CDR2 SYGVKD. This chain's CDR3 is CAISEFGQGSQPQHF. The CDR3 DNA follows: TGTGCCATCAGTGAGTTTGGGCAGGGGAGTCAGCCCCAGCATTTT.

This clonotype has a count of ten or more. The J gene is TRBJ1-1, the V gene TRBV10-3, with D perhaps matching TRBD1 (5 bases). V lost 5 bases, J lost 1 base, and 11 bases lay in between. CDR1 ENHRY and CDR2 SYGVKD come from the germline V gene. The CDR3 consists of 14 residues. This CDR3 is CAISKGRENTEAFF. The CDR3 nucleotides are TGTGCCATCAGTAAGGGACGGGAGAACACTGAAGCTTTCTTT.

The chain links TRBV2 to TRBJ1-4; D possibly corresponds to TRBD1 (5 bases). Trimming took 6 bases from V and 4 from J, leaving 15 bases between them. This CDR3 is built from 15 residues. Germline V lookup: CDR1 SNHLY, CDR2 FYNNEI. CDR3 sequence (DNA): TGTGCCAGCAGGCAAGGGGACGGCTATAATGAAAAACTGTTTTTT. Translating it yields CASRQGDGYNEKLFF.

This clonotype was detected only a few times. The chain combines TRBV6-2 or TRBV6-3 with TRBJ1-2; D might be TRBD1 (5 bases). Trimming removed 2 bases from V and 8 bases from J, with 15 bases in between. The germline V gene has CDR1 MNHEY and CDR2 SVGEGT. CDR3 length equals 14 residues. CDR3 DNA sequence: TGTGCCAGCAGTTACCGGGACCGGGTGCACGGCTACACCTTC. This gives the protein CASSYRDRVHGYTF.

The chain is built from TRBV9 and TRBJ2-5; 7 bases match TRBD2. Germline assignment: CDR1 SGDLS and CDR2 YYNGEE. The junction had 3 bases not matched to a gene; V was cut back by 1 base and J by 0 bases. The CDR3 totals 15 residues. CDR3 in amino acids: CASSVFGGYQETQYF. CDR3 in DNA: TGTGCCAGCAGCGTATTCGGGGGGTACCAAGAGACCCAGTACTTC.

This clonotype was counted at least ten times. This sequence joins TRBV29-1 and TRBJ2-1; 9 bases are a match to TRBD2. The CDR3 has 18 residues. Trimming at V came to 5 bases and at J to 0 bases, leaving 14 bases not matched to a gene. Germline lookup yields CDR1 SQVTM and CDR2 ANQGSEA. The CDR3 DNA reads TGCAGCGTTATTATGCTGAGCGGGAGGTACCTCTCCTACAATGAGCAGTTCTTC. It translates to CSVIMLSGRYLSYNEQFF.

This clonotype was picked up many times. This chain connects TRBV2 to TRBJ2-2; 8 nucleotides match TRBD2. Germline CDR1 is SNHLY and CDR2 is FYNNEI. This CDR3 comprises 16 residues. Trimming removed 6 bases from V and 6 bases from J; junction bases left unmatched: 12. CDR3 in DNA: TGTGCCAGCAGCCCTACTACGGGAGGGAGGGCCGGGGAGCTGTTTTTT. Its protein is CASSPTTGGRAGELFF.

The CDR3 DNA reads TGTGCCAGCAGCTTAGATCCGGCCCGGGGGGAGACCCAGTACTTC. The encoded protein is CASSLDPARGETQYF. The chain recombines TRBV11-2 with TRBJ2-5; D may be TRBD2 (6 bases). Germline loops: CDR1 SGHAT, CDR2 FQNNGV. CDR3 length: 15 amino acids. Trimming left V 0 bases short and J 5 bases short, with 13 bases between.

The table lists this clonotype with many counts. The chain employs TRBV27 and TRBJ1-1; D perhaps matches TRBD1 (5 bases). Per germline, CDR1 MNHEY and CDR2 SMNVEV (reference sequence). CDR3 length: 14 amino acids. Trimming pared 0 bases from V and 5 bases from J, leaving 10 bases between. In DNA form, the CDR3 reads TGTGCCAGCAGTTTATCGAGGGGAGGGACTGAAGCTTTCTTT. It encodes CASSLSRGGTEAFF.

This clonotype was recorded at least ten times. This chain links TRBV6-1 with TRBJ2-4; D might be TRBD1 (5 bases). The DNA end favors TRBJ2-1, so the J call may be wrong. Per the germline V gene, CDR1 is MNHNS and CDR2 is SASEGT. The length of the CDR3 is 16 residues. CDR3 bases: TGTGCCAGCAGTGAATGGCCCCTGGCAGGGCCATTTTTTCAGTTCTTC. The encoded protein is CASSEWPLAGPFFQFF.

This clonotype was recorded at least ten times. The V call is TRBV11-2, the J call TRBJ1-3; D is perhaps TRBD1 (6 bases). There are 15 residues in the CDR3. With 2 bases removed from V and 3 bases from J, the gap between germline ends came to 11 bases. Germline V gene sequence: CDR1 SGHAT, CDR2 FQNNGV. CDR3 amino acids: CASSLNPGVGNTIYF. CDR3 DNA: TGTGCCAGCAGCTTAAACCCAGGGGTTGGAAACACCATATATTTT. The variable domain in full, completed from reference TRBV11-2 and TRBJ1-3, reads EAGVAQSPRYKIIEKRQSVAFWCNPISGHATLYWYQQILGQGPKLLIQFQNNGVVDDSQLPKDRFSAERLKGVDSTLKIQPAKLEDSAVYLCASSLNPGVGNTIYFGEGSWLTVV.

This chain connects TRBV11-2 to TRBJ2-1; TRBD1 matches at 9 bases. The germline CDR1 and CDR2 sequences are SGHAT and FQNNGV. CDR3 length equals 15 residues. The V segment lost 3 bases and the J segment 8 bases; nucleotides outside the gene matches: 8. The CDR3 protein is CASSFRGQGFDEQFF. CDR3 coding DNA: TGTGCCAGCAGCTTTAGGGGACAGGGATTCGATGAGCAGTTCTTC.

There are a few counts of this clonotype. The chain couples TRBV3-1 to TRBJ2-2, with D tentatively TRBD1 or TRBD2 (5 bases each). The CDR3 runs to 14 residues. Trimming took 0 bases from V and 7 from J, leaving 9 bases between them. CDR1 LGHDT and CDR2 YNNKEL come from the germline V gene (reference sequence). The CDR3 region has the DNA TGTGCCAGCAGCCAAGAAATGGGGGACGGGGAGCTGTTTTTT. It translates to CASSQEMGDGELFF.

The chain recombines TRBV5-1 with TRBJ2-1, with D uncertain. Deletions cut 0 bases from V and 6 bases from J, with 13 bases between. The CDR3 has 15 residues. The V gene's germline CDR1 is SGHRS and CDR2 YFSETQ. The DNA of the CDR3 is TGCGCCAGCAGCTTGGTCCTGATGCGGAGCAATGAGCAGTTCTTC. It specifies CASSLVLMRSNEQFF.

This clonotype occurred many times. The genes are TRBV5-1 and TRBJ2-1; D tentatively fits TRBD1 or TRBD2 (5 bases each). Trimming cost V 1 base and J 9 bases, with 20 bases left between them. Germline CDR1 is SGHRS and CDR2 is YFSETQ. The CDR3 is 16 amino acids. The CDR3: CASSLRLRGGFGEQFF. For the CDR3, the DNA is TGCGCCAGCAGCTTGAGGTTGAGGGGCGGGTTCGGTGAGCAGTTCTTC.

The chain combines TRBV19 with TRBJ2-3; D is ambiguous. Germline V gives CDR1 LNHDA, CDR2 SQIVND (reference sequence). The V gene lost 5 bases and the J gene lost 1 base, with 10 bases spanning the gap. The length of the CDR3 is 14 residues. The CDR3: CASSSLHRTDTQYF. The CDR3 region has the DNA TGTGCCAGTAGTTCCTTACACCGCACAGATACGCAGTATTTT.

This clonotype came up once. The J gene is TRBJ2-5, the V gene TRBV28; TRBD2 might be the D (6 bases). Germline CDR1 is MDHEN and CDR2 is SYDVKM. There are 15 residues in the CDR3. Trimming shortened V by 7 bases and J by 2 bases, and 17 bases separated the two germline ends. DNA of the CDR3: TGTGCCAGCACGGAGGGCCCATCGCATCAAGAGACCCAGTACTTC. This codes for CASTEGPSHQETQYF.

This clonotype was detected many times. The CDR3 nucleotides read TGCGCCAGCAGTGAGTTTTACGACACTGAAGCTTTCTTT. Protein product: CASSEFYDTEAFF. The chain recombines TRBV10-2 with TRBJ1-1; D remains unclear. In germline, CDR1 is WSHSY, CDR2 SAAADI. The CDR3 length is 13 residues. Between the trimmed V and J ends, which lost 1 base and 3 bases, there was a span of 6 bases.

This clonotype appeared many times. The genes are TRBV11-2 and TRBJ2-3; D remains ambiguous. The CDR3 covers 14 residues. The V gene's germline CDR1 is SGHAT and CDR2 FQNNGV. V lost 4 bases, J lost 2 bases, and 10 bases lay in between. CDR3 region: CASSYRVHTDTQYF. In DNA, the CDR3 is TGTGCCAGCAGCTATCGTGTACACACAGATACGCAGTATTTT.

This clonotype has only a few counts. This chain links TRBV7-9 with TRBJ1-5; D unresolved. The V and J ends lost 4 bases and 7 bases respectively, with 17 bases between them. Germline assignment: CDR1 SEHNR and CDR2 FQNEAQ (reference sequence). The CDR3 contains 15 residues. Here the CDR3 reads CASSSETTSSQPQHF. The CDR3 DNA reads TGTGCCAGCAGCTCAGAAACGACAAGTAGCCAGCCCCAGCATTTT.

The table lists this clonotype with many counts. This CDR3 reads CASSSGTLINSPLHF. In DNA form, the CDR3 reads TGTGCCAGCAGTTCCGGGACACTGATTAATTCACCCCTCCACTTT. This chain connects TRBV2 to TRBJ1-6, with D possibly TRBD1 on 6 matching bases. The V gene lost 5 bases and the J gene lost 6 bases, with 14 bases spanning the gap. This CDR3 has 15 residues. CDR1 and CDR2 from the germline V gene are SNHLY and FYNNEI.

This clonotype was detected ten times or more. The chain links TRBV28 to TRBJ2-4, with TRBD2 as a possible D gene (6 bases). Germline assignment: CDR1 MDHEN and CDR2 SYDVKM. Trimming pared 6 bases from V and 1 base from J, leaving 13 bases between. This CDR3 has 15 residues. CDR3 sequence: CASREWGDAKNIQYF. CDR3 coding DNA: TGTGCCAGCAGGGAGTGGGGGGATGCCAAAAACATTCAGTACTTC. Variable domain in full (rest from reference TRBV28 and TRBJ2-4): DVKVTQSSRYLVKRTGEKVFLECVQDMDHENMFWYRQDPGLGLRLIYFSYDVKMKEKGDIPEGYSVSREKKERFSLILESASTNQTSMYLCASREWGDAKNIQYFGAGTRLSVL.

This rearrangement joins TRBV2 to TRBJ2-1; D unresolved. This CDR3 has 16 residues. Germline V gene sequence: CDR1 SNHLY, CDR2 FYNNEI. V was shortened by 3 bases and J by 2 bases, with 14 bases between the two germline ends. CDR3 DNA: TGTGCCAGCAGTGATGGAGCCTGGGTCACCTACAATGAGCAGTTCTTC. Protein sequence: CASSDGAWVTYNEQFF. Together with reference TRBV2 and TRBJ2-1, the CDR3 gives the full variable domain: EPEVTQTPSHQVTQMGQEVILRCVPISNHLYFYWYRQILGQKVEFLVSFYNNEISEKSEIFDDQFSVERPDGSNFTLKIRSTKLEDSAMYFCASSDGAWVTYNEQFFGPGTRLTVL.

This clonotype was counted ten times or more. The chain recombines TRBV13 with TRBJ2-1; a weak D match, TRBD2 (6 bases). Per the germline V gene, CDR1 is PRHDT and CDR2 is FYEKMQ (reference sequence). CDR3 length equals 15 residues. Trimming shortened V by 5 bases and J by 4 bases, and 15 bases separated the two germline ends. CDR3 bases: TGTGCCAGCAGCCCTGGGACTGGGCTATACAATGAGCAGTTCTTC. This sequence encodes CASSPGTGLYNEQFF.

This clonotype occurred once. The chain is built from TRBV5-1 and TRBJ2-1; TRBD2 aligns across 10 bases. V shed 4 bases and J 4 bases; nucleotides not matched to a gene: 8. Germline V gives CDR1 SGHRS, CDR2 YFSETQ. CDR3 length: 16 residues. In nucleotides, the CDR3 is TGCGCCAGCAGCCGCGGGACTAGCGTACATTACAATGAGCAGTTCTTC. This sequence encodes CASSRGTSVHYNEQFF.

This clonotype has at least ten counts. The chain employs TRBV19 and TRBJ1-1; no clear D. There are 13 residues in the CDR3. Germline assignment: CDR1 LNHDA and CDR2 SQIVND (reference sequence). Trimming pared 3 bases from V and 1 base from J, leaving 6 bases between. CDR3 nucleotides: TGTGCCAGTAGTATGTGGCAGAACACTGAAGCTTTCTTT. Protein: CASSMWQNTEAFF.

This clonotype was observed many times. The chain combines TRBV6-1 with TRBJ1-5; weak D call: TRBD1 (5 bases). The CDR3 consists of 16 residues. The V and J ends lost 4 bases and 1 base respectively, with 14 bases between them. The germline gives CDR1 MNHNS, CDR2 SASEGT. CDR3 region: CASSVMGTLSNQPQHF. The CDR3 nucleotides are TGTGCCAGCAGTGTGATGGGGACTCTGAGCAATCAGCCCCAGCATTTT.

This clonotype was counted between two and nine times. The rearrangement links TRBV19 to TRBJ2-4, with 7 bases fitting TRBD1. In germline, CDR1 is LNHDA, CDR2 SQIVND (reference sequence). This CDR3 spans 19 amino acids. After removal of 4 bases from V and 1 base from J, the junction contained 16 bases not matched to a gene. CDR3 in DNA: TGTGCCAGTAGTAAGAGACAGGGACCACTTTCGGGGGCCAAAAACATTCAGTACTTC. This gives the protein CASSKRQGPLSGAKNIQYF.

The chain is built from TRBV28 and TRBJ2-7; D may match TRBD1 or TRBD2 (5 bases each). In germline, CDR1 is MDHEN, CDR2 SYDVKM. The ends were cut back, 5 bases at V and 2 bases at J, with 10 bases in the middle. The CDR3 is 13 residues long. The CDR3 sequence is CASSGTATYEQYF. In DNA form, the CDR3 reads TGTGCCAGCAGTGGGACCGCGACCTACGAGCAGTACTTC. Filled out from reference TRBV28 and TRBJ2-7, the complete variable domain reads DVKVTQSSRYLVKRTGEKVFLECVQDMDHENMFWYRQDPGLGLRLIYFSYDVKMKEKGDIPEGYSVSREKKERFSLILESASTNQTSMYLCASSGTATYEQYFGPGTRLTVT.

This clonotype was observed at least ten times. The chain employs TRBV28 and TRBJ2-7, with D perhaps TRBD1 (6 bases). CDR3 length: 13 amino acids. Germline-derived CDR1 and CDR2 are MDHEN and SYDVKM. V was trimmed by 10 bases and J by 2 bases, leaving 15 bases between them. CDR3 in amino acids: CATSSRGPYEQYF. Here the CDR3 DNA reads TGTGCCACCTCATCCAGGGGCCCCTACGAGCAGTACTTC.

This clonotype was found many times. This rearrangement joins TRBV14 to TRBJ2-5; TRBD2 aligns across 7 bases. V gave up 4 bases and J gave up 4 bases; unmatched junction bases: 3. This CDR3 has 13 residues. Per germline, CDR1 SGHDN and CDR2 FVKESK. The CDR3 nucleotides are TGTGCCAGCAGCCGCCCTAGCGGAGAGACCCAGTACTTC. Its translation: CASSRPSGETQYF.

This clonotype occurred many times. The chain links TRBV28 to TRBJ2-1; TRBD2 aligns across 11 bases. V dropped 3 bases and J dropped 4; count of bases not matched to a gene: 11. The germline gives CDR1 MDHEN, CDR2 SYDVKM. The CDR3 contains 18 residues. The CDR3 loop reads CASSFLLAGGNLYNEQFF. CDR3 sequence (DNA): TGTGCCAGCAGTTTTTTGCTAGCGGGAGGTAATCTATACAATGAGCAGTTCTTC.